The 10 T cell receptor beta chains below all came from one sample that was sequenced in a study of CD8+ T cells in alopecia areata (dated by TCRdb to 2017 to 2018). Libraries were constructed by the immunoSEQ multiplex PCR assay. For TCR sequencing, RNA was extracted from every sample and reverse transcribed into cDNA to serve as template. Entries here come from immuneACCESS through TCRdb and include only in-frame sequences with V and J called. Some clones fail to appear in such tables; in the studies checked, an unresolved V gene covers under half of the shortfall, and the cause of the remainder is unknown. The sample table shows 200,000 to 250,000 clones, and around 65% are seen once. Around 4% of the sample is taken by the ten largest. In the paper's terms, the time point label means: 4 weeks on oral tofacitinib. According to the study, the label for this sample's treatment or condition signals: oral pan-JAK inhibitor, 5-10 mg twice daily.

This material consisted of CD4+ T cells sorted from blood, taken at week 4, from a patient treated with tofacitinib. The receptors derive from a human donor with alopecia areata.

On this clone: Compared with germline, one end of the junction differs, possibly owing to a read error. CDR3 in amino acids: CAISESRGISSLHERYF. DNA for the CDR3: TGTGCCATCAGTGAGTCGCGAGGCATCTCCTCCCTCCACGAGCGGTACTTC. The chain is built from TRBV10-3 and TRBJ2-7, with D unresolved. This CDR3 is 17 amino acids long. CDR1 is ENHRY and CDR2 is SYGVKD in the germline V gene.

With respect to this clone: The sample has other DNA sequences that encode this CDR3 too. The chain is built from TRBV15 and TRBJ2-5; D is possibly TRBD2 (6 bases). The CDR3 covers 14 residues. Germline CDR1 reads LNHNV; CDR2 reads YYDKDF (reference sequence). Trimming removed 0 bases from V and 5 bases from J, with 10 bases in between. CDR3 region: CATSRDRGRETQYF. CDR3 in DNA: TGTGCCACCAGCAGAGATCGGGGGAGGGAGACCCAGTACTTC.

This clone has ten or more counts. V and J are TRBV7-2 and TRBJ2-6; tentative D call: TRBD1 (5 bases). V was clipped by 5 bases and J by 0 bases, with 14 bases between them. The CDR3 is made up of 17 amino acids. Germline V CDR1 and CDR2: SGHTA, FQGNSA. CDR3 coding DNA: TGTGCCAGCAGCCGTGGGGCGGCCCACTCTGGGGCCAACGTCCTGACTTTC. This gives the protein CASSRGAAHSGANVLTF.

This clone was seen a single time. The chain uses TRBV10-3 and TRBJ2-5; D remains unclear. Looked up from germline, CDR1 is ENHRY and CDR2 is SYGVKD. This CDR3 is 13 amino acids long. Trimming took 6 bases from V and 5 from J, leaving 13 bases between them. Written as DNA, the CDR3 is TGTGCCATCAGCGAGACCACCCGGGAGACCCAGTACTTC. It encodes CAISETTRETQYF.

The chain couples TRBV7-2 to TRBJ2-7; tentative D call: TRBD2 (5 bases). V lost 2 bases to trimming and J lost 6 bases, with 14 bases between them. Germline CDR1 is SGHTA and CDR2 is FQGNSA. This CDR3 spans 14 amino acids. The CDR3 loop is CASSLTRDASEQYF. DNA for the CDR3: TGTGCCAGCAGCTTAACCCGGGATGCTTCCGAGCAGTACTTC.

The chain employs TRBV9 and TRBJ1-5; no clear D gene. The germline V gene encodes CDR1 SGDLS and CDR2 YYNGEE. There are 15 residues in the CDR3. Trimming removed 2 bases at V and 0 bases at J, with 9 bases between. The CDR3 DNA is TGTGCCAGCAGCGTCTCCGGTGATAGCAATCAGCCCCAGCATTTT. This translates into CASSVSGDSNQPQHF.

This chain uses TRBV7-9 with TRBJ1-2; D not resolved. V was shortened by 5 bases and J by 8 bases, with 12 bases between the two germline ends. Germline V lookup: CDR1 SEHNR, CDR2 FQNEAQ (reference sequence). The CDR3 spans 12 residues. Here the CDR3 reads CASSLMEGGYTF. The CDR3 DNA follows: TGTGCCAGCAGCCTAATGGAGGGAGGCTACACCTTC.

V is TRBV7-9 and J is TRBJ2-1; 10 bases match TRBD1. There are 15 residues in the CDR3. The J segment lost 10 bases and the V segment lost 5 bases, leaving 11 bases of the junction unmatched. The V gene's germline CDR1 is SEHNR and CDR2 FQNEAQ (reference sequence). CDR3 region: CASSPRQGATLEQFF. DNA for the CDR3: TGTGCCAGCAGCCCGAGACAGGGGGCAACCCTCGAGCAGTTCTTC.

This chain connects TRBV29-1 to TRBJ1-2, with a tentative D call TRBD1 (5 bases). Germline V gene data show CDR1 as SQVTM and CDR2 as ANQGSEA. The CDR3 sequence is 11 residues long. Trimming removed 5 bases at V and 7 bases at J, with 11 bases between. Here the CDR3 DNA reads TGCAGCGTTCGCGGGGGAAGTGGCTACACCTTC. The encoded protein is CSVRGGSGYTF.

V gene TRBV5-1 combines with J gene TRBJ1-6, with D possibly matching TRBD1 (5 bases). Germline V gives CDR1 SGHRS, CDR2 YFSETQ. Trimming left V 7 bases short and J 8 bases short, with 16 bases between. CDR3 size: 14 residues. CDR3 in amino acids: CASRNGDGDSPLHF. As DNA, the CDR3 is TGCGCCAGCCGGAATGGGGACGGGGATTCACCCCTCCACTTT.